This T cell receptor (beta chain) stems from a study of T-cell memory formation after mild COVID-19. TCRdb independently ran MiXCR on the 5' RACE reads; one entry per CDR3 protein. The table shows 89,000 or so distinct CDR3 sequences, with roughly 13% occurring only once. Germline CDR1 and CDR2: SEHNR and FQNEAQ (reference sequence). The ends were cut back, 5 bases at V and 4 bases at J, with 17 bases in the middle. The CDR3 totals 16 residues. This sequence joins TRBV7-9 and TRBJ1-4; no reliable D call. The sequencing input was PBMCs or a T cell subset sorted from them (not recorded which). The receptor's source is a young man who had mild COVID-19 (a few samples of this study predate the infection). Cell type and time point are not known. The CDR3 bases are TGTGCCAGCAGCCCCCCGGCTGGGGTCAATAATGAAAAACTGTTTTTT. Its protein is CASSPPAGVNNEKLFF.